The subject of this entry is one T cell receptor beta chain. The antigen is unknown. Its ends do not fully match the called genes, so a read error is possible. This record belongs to a study of cytomegalovirus exposure and HLA in healthy donors. Per germline, CDR1 SGHNT and CDR2 YENEEA. The CDR3 loop spans 17 amino acids. This table comes from immunoSEQ multiplex PCR, and its TCRdb copy is limited to in-frame clones, with some not included. The table has about 63,000 clones, 80% to 90% seen once; the top ten hold 0.95% to 1.5%. Overall study findings and caveats: For cytomegalovirus status, the classifier reportedly gave diagnoses with high specificity and sensitivity.

Sequencing was done on a sample of PBMCs. The chain uses TRBV11-3 and TRBJ2-1; D might be TRBD1 (6 bases). This receptor was taken from a woman between 18 and 30 years old in good health and CMV-seronegative. The CDR3 sequence: CASSAEPDSRSYNEQLF. As DNA, the CDR3 is TGTGCCAGCAGCGCCGAGCCGGACAGCCGCTCCTACAATGAGCAGCTCTTC.